Listed below are T cell receptor beta chains from one sample, sequenced in a study of early stage breast cancer tumors. Assay: immunoSEQ multiplex PCR; the TCRdb copy retains only in-frame clones and omits some. This repertoire shows roughly 30,000 clones, almost 75% found once; its top ten account for approximately 4.6%. Source material: blood. The source of these receptors is a person between 35 and 49 years old with breast cancer. The CDR3 runs from the conserved cysteine through the conserved F or W. D genes are given only for firm matches. Not all rows give a size; the values are once, few, many and, for expanded clones, a class.

size: once; J: TRBJ2-1; V: TRBV7-2; D: -; DNA: TGTGCCAGCAGCTCAAGTTTAGGGGTCCTCAATGAGCAGTTCTTC; CDR3: CASSSSLGVLNEQFF
size: few; J: TRBJ1-2; V: TRBV5-6; D: TRBD1; DNA: TGTGCCAGCAGCCCCGGGACAGGGGAGTTTTATGGCTACACCTTC; CDR3: CASSPGTGEFYGYTF
size: -; J: TRBJ2-7; V: TRBV30; D: TRBD2; DNA: TGTGCCTGGGGAGCGGGAGCACACTACGAGCAGTACTTC; CDR3: CAWGAGAHYEQYF
size: -; J: TRBJ2-4; V: TRBV4-1; D: -; DNA: TGCGCCAGCAGCCAAGGCCTGGTAGCCAAAAACATTCAGTACTTC; CDR3: CASSQGLVAKNIQYF
size: -; J: TRBJ1-1; V: TRBV2; D: TRBD1; DNA: TGTGCCAGCAGGCCGCCCCCCCTGGGACAGCTGAACACTGAAGCTTTCTTT; CDR3: CASRPPPLGQLNTEAFF
size: -; J: TRBJ2-6; V: TRBV7-9; D: TRBD1; DNA: TGTGCCAGCAGCCTCGACAGGGTGTACGCCAACGTCCTGACTTTC; CDR3: CASSLDRVYANVLTF
size: -; J: TRBJ2-2; V: TRBV5-4; D: TRBD2; DNA: TGTGCCAGCAGCTTGGCCAGCGGGAGGAGTGGCGGGGAGCTGTTTTTT; CDR3: CASSLASGRSGGELFF
size: -; J: TRBJ1-1; V: TRBV19; D: -; DNA: TGTGCCAGTAGTATTTTGCCAGGGAACACTGAAGCTTTCTTT; CDR3: CASSILPGNTEAFF
size: -; J: TRBJ2-7; V: TRBV7-2; D: -; DNA: TGTGCCAGCAGCTTTCATGTTGGTGGGGCCTACGAGCAGTACTTC; CDR3: CASSFHVGGAYEQYF
size: -; J: TRBJ2-3; V: TRBV18; D: TRBD2; DNA: TGTGCCAGCTCACTTACTAGCGCCACAGATACGCAGTATTTT; CDR3: CASSLTSATDTQYF
size: large; J: TRBJ2-2; V: TRBV4-2; D: TRBD2; DNA: TGTGCCAGCAGCCAAATGACTAGCCCGTCCTGGCTGTTTTTT; CDR3: CASSQMTSPSWLFF
size: -; J: TRBJ1-2; V: TRBV18; D: -; DNA: TGTGCCAGCTCACCACCGGGCCCCTCTAACTATGGCTACACCTTC; CDR3: CASSPPGPSNYGYTF
size: -; J: TRBJ2-6; V: TRBV10-3; D: -; DNA: TGTGCCATCAGAGACGGACACTCTGGGGCCAACGTCCTGACTTTC; CDR3: CAIRDGHSGANVLTF
size: -; J: TRBJ2-7; V: TRBV18; D: -; DNA: TGTGCCAGCTCACCACAGGGACTCTACGAGCAGTACTTC; CDR3: CASSPQGLYEQYF
size: -; J: TRBJ2-3; V: TRBV10-3; D: TRBD1; DNA: TGTGCCACCCTCCGCCCACCGGACAGGGGGTTGCCGGATACGCAGTATTTT; CDR3: CATLRPPDRGLPDTQYF
size: -; J: TRBJ2-3; V: TRBV27; D: -; DNA: TGTGCCAGCAGTAACGCCGACACAGATACGCAGTATTTT; CDR3: CASSNADTDTQYF
size: few; J: TRBJ2-4; V: TRBV18; D: -; DNA: TGTGCCAGCTCACCAAAAGGTGGGGCGAACCGAAACATTCAGTACTTC; CDR3: CASSPKGGANRNIQYF
size: -; J: TRBJ2-7; V: TRBV19; D: TRBD2; DNA: TGTGCCAGTAGTATCCCTCTTTCGGGGGGCTCCTACGAGCAGTACTTC; CDR3: CASSIPLSGGSYEQYF
size: -; J: TRBJ2-1; V: TRBV9; D: -; DNA: TGTGCCAGCAGCGTAGGCGAGTACAATGAGCAGTTCTTC; CDR3: CASSVGEYNEQFF
size: -; J: TRBJ2-4; V: TRBV11-1; D: -; DNA: TGTGCCAGCAGCTTAGGCCAGTCCGGCATTCAGTACTTC; CDR3: CASSLGQSGIQYF
size: -; J: TRBJ1-1; V: TRBV19; D: -; DNA: TGTGCCAGTAGCCCTAGGAAGAACACTGAAGCTTTCTTT; CDR3: CASSPRKNTEAFF
size: -; J: TRBJ2-2; V: TRBV27; D: TRBD1; DNA: TGTGCCGCTAGGGGGCCCGGGGAGCTGTTTTTT; CDR3: CAARGPGELFF
size: -; J: TRBJ1-4; V: TRBV25-1; D: -; DNA: TGTGCCAGCAGTGATGACGTCGCTAATGAAAAACTGTTTTTT; CDR3: CASSDDVANEKLFF